Each of the 31 T cell receptor beta chains below was sequenced from the same sample in a study of OX40 agonist ivuxolimab in advanced cancers. The method was immunoSEQ multiplex PCR; TCRdb's version includes in-frame clones alone and lacks a portion of them. The table records roughly 99,000 clones, 80% to 95% of them present only once. The input for sequencing was CD4+ or CD8+ T cells sorted from blood, taken in a trial of the OX40 agonist ivuxolimab. The origin of the receptors is an adult with an advanced solid tumor such as melanoma, head and neck, liver or kidney cancer.

The chain links TRBV11-2 to TRBJ2-7; unclear D gene. V shed 0 bases and J shed 6 bases, with 9 bases lying between them. Germline V gives CDR1 SGHAT, CDR2 FQNNGV. The CDR3 length is 13 residues. CDR3 sequence reads: CASSLDGSLEQYF. The CDR3 DNA reads TGTGCCAGCAGCTTAGATGGTTCCCTCGAGCAGTACTTC. The variable domain in full, with the rest retrieved from reference TRBV11-2 and TRBJ2-7, is EAGVAQSPRYKIIEKRQSVAFWCNPISGHATLYWYQQILGQGPKLLIQFQNNGVVDDSQLPKDRFSAERLKGVDSTLKIQPAKLEDSAVYLCASSLDGSLEQYFGPGTRLTVT.

This chain connects TRBV19 to TRBJ2-3; D call uncertain. The CDR3 has 13 residues. Trimming took 8 bases from V and 3 from J, leaving 12 bases between them. The germline gives CDR1 LNHDA, CDR2 SQIVND (reference sequence). The CDR3 spells CASGQEGTDTQYF. In DNA, the CDR3 is TGTGCCAGTGGCCAGGAAGGTACAGATACGCAGTATTTT.

The J gene is TRBJ1-1, the V gene TRBV6-6; TRBD1 is a possible D gene (5 bases). This CDR3 region has 15 residues. V dropped 1 base and J dropped 0 bases, with 9 bases sitting between them. Germline values: CDR1 MNHNY, CDR2 SVGAGI (reference sequence). The CDR3 DNA sequence: TGTGCCAGCAGTTACTTGGGGCCTCTGAACACTGAAGCTTTCTTT. Its translation: CASSYLGPLNTEAFF.

The chain is built from TRBV15 and TRBJ2-7; possible D gene TRBD2, 5 bases. The CDR3 spans 15 residues. From germline, CDR1 is LNHNV and CDR2 YYDKDF (reference sequence). Trimming left V 0 bases short and J 8 bases short, with 17 bases between. DNA for the CDR3: TGTGCCACCAGCAGAGAGGCGGGCAGTCCCTCGAAGCAGTACTTC. It specifies CATSREAGSPSKQYF.

This chain uses TRBV7-2 with TRBJ1-5; D uncertain. CDR1 is SGHTA and CDR2 is FQGNSA in the germline V gene. Trimming shortened V by 2 bases and J by 6 bases, and 8 bases separated the two germline ends. This CDR3 spans 13 amino acids. CDR3 residues: CASSLIASQPQHF. DNA of the CDR3: TGTGCCAGCAGCTTAATAGCGAGTCAGCCCCAGCATTTT.

This clone came up once. The rearrangement links TRBV5-4 to TRBJ2-5; possibly TRBD1 for D (6 bases). V was shortened by 2 bases and J by 2 bases, with 19 bases between the two germline ends. The germline V gene has CDR1 SGHNT and CDR2 YYREEE (reference sequence). This CDR3 comprises 17 residues. The CDR3 here is CASSLGDAGARQETQYF. CDR3 DNA sequence: TGTGCCAGCAGCTTAGGAGATGCAGGGGCGCGACAAGAGACCCAGTACTTC. Full variable domain (remainder filled in from reference TRBV5-4 and TRBJ2-5): ETGVTQSPTHLIKTRGQQVTLRCSSQSGHNTVSWYQQALGQGPQFIFQYYREEENGRGNFPPRFSGLQFPNYSSELNVNALELDDSALYLCASSLGDAGARQETQYFGPGTRLLVL.

This clone was found once. The chain joins TRBV6-1 to TRBJ1-5; D is undetermined. Germline values: CDR1 MNHNS, CDR2 SASEGT. V was trimmed by 2 bases and J by 2 bases, leaving 13 bases between them. The CDR3 totals 16 residues. CDR3 in DNA: TGTGCCAGCAGTGAATTTTCCCGGATGGGCAATCAGCCCCAGCATTTT. Encoded protein: CASSEFSRMGNQPQHF.

The chain joins TRBV28 to TRBJ2-7, with a tentative D call TRBD2 (6 bases). The V gene lost 4 bases and the J gene lost 4 bases, with 11 bases spanning the gap. Per the germline V gene, CDR1 is MDHEN and CDR2 is SYDVKM. CDR3 length equals 13 residues. The CDR3 here is CASSSGTLYEQYF. The CDR3 DNA reads TGTGCCAGCAGTTCCGGGACTTTGTACGAGCAGTACTTC.

The V and J genes are TRBV4-2 and TRBJ2-7, with TRBD2 identical over 9 bases. The V gene's germline CDR1 is LGHNA and CDR2 YNFKEQ. V was clipped by 0 bases and J by 4 bases; unmatched bases: 4. The CDR3 totals 15 residues. CDR3 bases: TGTGCCAGCAGCCAAGATCCAGCGGGAGGTTACGAGCAGTACTTC. The encoded protein is CASSQDPAGGYEQYF.

The genes are TRBV5-1 and TRBJ2-3; 7 bases are shared with TRBD2. The V and J ends lost 6 bases and 8 bases, in that order; junction bases with no gene match: 18. The CDR3 contains 16 residues. Germline V gives CDR1 SGHRS, CDR2 YFSETQ. The CDR3 DNA follows: TGCGCCAGCAAGCCTCGAGCGGGAACGCCGGTTGGTACGCAGTATTTT. Its protein product is CASKPRAGTPVGTQYF. The full variable domain, rest sourced from reference TRBV5-1 and TRBJ2-3, is KAGVTQTPRYLIKTRGQQVTLSCSPISGHRSVSWYQQTPGQGLQFLFEYFSETQRNKGNFPGRFSGRQFSNSRSEMNVSTLELGDSALYLCASKPRAGTPVGTQYFGPGTRLTVL.

This sequence joins TRBV5-8 and TRBJ1-4; a weak D match, TRBD1 (6 bases). V was shortened by 0 bases and J by 0 bases, with 9 bases between the two germline ends. Germline CDR1 reads SGHTS; CDR2 reads YDEGEE. The CDR3 length is 16 residues. CDR3 sequence reads: CASSLGTDATNEKLFF. For the CDR3, the DNA is TGTGCCAGCAGCTTGGGGACAGATGCAACTAATGAAAAACTGTTTTTT.

V gene TRBV10-1 combines with J gene TRBJ2-7; tentative D call: TRBD2 (5 bases). Trimming removed 4 bases at V and 3 bases at J, with 25 bases between. The CDR3 contains 18 residues. CDR1 is WNHNN, CDR2 SYGVQD, per germline (reference sequence). The CDR3 region has the DNA TGCGCCAGCAGTGGGCCCCCGTGTACGACTCCGGCGGGCTACGAGCAGTACTTC. It encodes CASSGPPCTTPAGYEQYF.

This sequence joins TRBV6-1 and TRBJ1-1, with D possibly being TRBD1 (5 bases). This CDR3 is built from 15 residues. The ends were cut back, 6 bases at V and 2 bases at J, with 16 bases in the middle. CDR1 and CDR2 from the germline V gene are MNHNS and SASEGT. CDR3 region: CASSQKSTANTEAFF. The CDR3 nucleotides are TGTGCCAGCAGCCAAAAATCGACAGCAAACACTGAAGCTTTCTTT.

The J gene is TRBJ2-7, the V gene TRBV14; TRBD2 matches at 11 bases. From germline, CDR1 is SGHDN and CDR2 FVKESK. Trimming cost V 0 bases and J 2 bases; bases outside gene matches: 0. The CDR3 sequence is 15 residues long. The CDR3 DNA sequence: TGTGCCAGCAGCCAAGAGGGACTAGCGGCCTACGAGCAGTACTTC. Translated, it gives CASSQEGLAAYEQYF.

V is TRBV13 and J is TRBJ1-3, with unresolved D. This CDR3 is built from 13 residues. Germline-derived CDR1 and CDR2 are PRHDT and FYEKMQ (reference sequence). V lost 0 bases and J lost 6, with 6 bases in between. The CDR3 DNA reads as TGTGCCAGCAGCTTAGGTTGGGCAAACACCATATATTTT. Encoded protein: CASSLGWANTIYF.

This chain uses TRBV10-3 with TRBJ2-3; TRBD2 is a possible D gene (5 bases). This CDR3 is 13 amino acids long. The germline V gene encodes CDR1 ENHRY and CDR2 SYGVKD. Trimming removed 8 bases from V and 5 bases from J, with 14 bases in between. The CDR3 nucleotides read TGTGCCATCGGCGCGGGTCGCGGAGATACGCAGTATTTT. It specifies CAIGAGRGDTQYF.

This chain uses TRBV9 with TRBJ2-2, with 7 positions matching TRBD1. Trimming took 6 bases from V and 3 from J; bases not matched to a gene: 8. The CDR3 is 15 residues long. CDR1 is SGDLS, CDR2 YYNGEE, per germline. The CDR3 DNA reads TGTGCCAGCAATACGGGACAGCGAGACACCGGGGAGCTGTTTTTT. It is translated as CASNTGQRDTGELFF.

The chain carries TRBV15 and TRBJ2-3; TRBD1 matches at 7 bases. Per germline, CDR1 LNHNV and CDR2 YYDKDF (reference sequence). CDR3 length: 19 amino acids. Trimming took 3 bases from V and 2 from J; bases not matched to a gene: 17. The CDR3, as DNA: TGTGCCACCAGCAGGGACACTCACAAAGGGACAGTTGACACAGATACGCAGTATTTT. Protein product: CATSRDTHKGTVDTDTQYF.

The chain joins TRBV28 to TRBJ2-5; maybe TRBD2 (6 bases). The germline CDR1 and CDR2 sequences are MDHEN and SYDVKM. The CDR3 extends over 12 amino acids. The ends were cut back, 7 bases at V and 3 bases at J, with 9 bases in the middle. CDR3: CASIGGKETQYF. CDR3 coding DNA: TGTGCCAGCATCGGGGGTAAAGAGACCCAGTACTTC.

V usage is TRBV6-6 and J usage is TRBJ1-3; no clear D gene. From germline, CDR1 is MNHNY and CDR2 SVGAGI (reference sequence). Trimming removed 0 bases from V and 6 bases from J, with 15 bases in between. CDR3 length: 16 amino acids. Written as DNA, the CDR3 is TGTGCCAGCAGTTACTCGCTGCCCTCTCTGGCAAACACCATATATTTT. Its translation: CASSYSLPSLANTIYF.

This clone was observed once. The rearrangement links TRBV7-6 to TRBJ2-1; TRBD2 is a possible D gene (6 bases). V was pared by 1 base and J by 7 bases, with 17 bases between. CDR3 length: 16 residues. The germline V gene has CDR1 SGHVS and CDR2 FNYEAQ. The CDR3 sequence: CASSLGGRGSLNEQFF. For the CDR3, the DNA is TGTGCCAGCAGCTTAGGCGGGCGGGGAAGCCTTAATGAGCAGTTCTTC. Supplemented by reference TRBV7-6 and TRBJ2-1, the full variable domain reads GAGVSQSPRYKVTKRGQDVALRCDPISGHVSLYWYRQALGQGPEFLTYFNYEAQQDKSGLPNDRFSAERPEGSISTLTIQRTEQRDSAMYRCASSLGGRGSLNEQFFGPGTRLTVL.

The V call is TRBV9, the J call TRBJ1-2, with no clear D. From germline, CDR1 is SGDLS and CDR2 YYNGEE. CDR3 size: 14 residues. Trimming stripped 1 base from V and 1 base from J, with 8 bases between. The CDR3 reads CASSVTDDNYGYTF. CDR3 nucleotide sequence: TGTGCCAGCAGCGTAACTGACGATAACTATGGCTACACCTTC.

The J gene is TRBJ1-5, the V gene TRBV27; D is unresolved. Per germline, CDR1 MNHEY and CDR2 SMNVEV (reference sequence). This CDR3 is 15 amino acids long. V dropped 6 bases and J dropped 0 bases, with 12 bases sitting between them. The CDR3 reads CASSSARGSNQPQHF. The CDR3 nucleotides read TGTGCCAGCAGCTCAGCCCGCGGTAGCAATCAGCCCCAGCATTTT.

The chain couples TRBV30 to TRBJ2-7, with TRBD1 matching over 9 bases. The CDR3 is 15 residues long. Germline V gene sequence: CDR1 GTSNPN, CDR2 SVGIG (reference sequence). The junction had 10 bases not matched to a gene; V was cut back by 4 bases and J by 3 bases. In DNA, the CDR3 is TGTGCCTGGATCCCGGGACAGGGTGTAAGCTACGAGCAGTACTTC. This encodes CAWIPGQGVSYEQYF.

The chain uses TRBV18 and TRBJ2-4; TRBD2 agrees at 14 bases. The V and J ends lost 8 bases and 9 bases, in that order; junction bases with no gene match: 6. CDR1 is KGHSH and CDR2 is LQKENI in the germline V gene. CDR3 size: 14 residues. The CDR3 loop reads CASTGLAGEAIQYF. The CDR3 DNA is TGTGCCAGCACGGGACTAGCGGGAGAGGCCATTCAGTACTTC.

J is TRBJ1-1 and V is TRBV25-1; a possible D gene is TRBD1 (5 bases). The CDR3 has 16 residues. V lost 3 bases to trimming and J lost 1 base, with 15 bases between them. The V gene's germline CDR1 is MGHDK and CDR2 SYGVNS. CDR3 bases: TGTGCCAGCAGTGACCCGAGAAATGGACAGAACACTGAAGCTTTCTTT. Its translation: CASSDPRNGQNTEAFF.

This chain connects TRBV30 to TRBJ1-2; D not certain. In germline, CDR1 is GTSNPN, CDR2 SVGIG (reference sequence). V was pared by 0 bases and J by 0 bases, with 8 bases between. This CDR3 has 14 residues. CDR3 nucleotides: TGTGCCTGGAGTGTCTGGTTAGCTAACTATGGCTACACCTTC. Protein product: CAWSVWLANYGYTF.

The chain uses TRBV5-1 and TRBJ2-1, with 9 bases that match TRBD2. V shed 5 bases, J shed 4 bases, and the junction held 10 bases outside the gene matches. Looked up from germline, CDR1 is SGHRS and CDR2 is YFSETQ. The CDR3 contains 16 residues. The CDR3 DNA is TGCGCCAGCAGTAACACCGGGACTAGCTTTTACAATGAGCAGTTCTTC. It yields the protein CASSNTGTSFYNEQFF.

The chain carries TRBV6-5 and TRBJ2-7; D is possibly TRBD1 or TRBD2 (5 bases each). The CDR3 length is 16 residues. The V gene's germline CDR1 is MNHEY and CDR2 SVGAGI. Trimming took off 0 bases at V and 0 bases at J, with 12 bases between the two ends. The CDR3 loop is CASSYSGQGASYEQYF. DNA of the CDR3: TGTGCCAGCAGTTACTCCGGGCAGGGAGCCTCCTACGAGCAGTACTTC.

The V and J genes are TRBV6-5 and TRBJ2-5; the D is unclear. CDR1 and CDR2 (germline): MNHEY, SVGAGI. Trimming took 8 bases from V and 4 from J, leaving 11 bases between them. CDR3 length: 12 residues. CDR3 in DNA: TGTGCCAGCCACGCCCATAGAGAGACCCAGTACTTC. This translates into CASHAHRETQYF.

The CDR3 loop is CASGLVLTATNEKLFF. The CDR3, as DNA: TGTGCTAGTGGTTTGGTACTAACTGCAACTAATGAAAAACTGTTTTTT. V and J are TRBV12-5 and TRBJ1-4; no clear D gene. V lost 0 bases, J lost 0 bases, and 8 bases lay in between. The length of the CDR3 is 16 residues. The germline V gene has CDR1 LGHNT and CDR2 FRNRAP. The whole variable domain, filled in from reference TRBV12-5 and TRBJ1-4, reads DARVTQTPRHKVTEMGQEVTMRCQPILGHNTVFWYRQTMMQGLELLAYFRNRAPLDDSGMPKDRFSAEMPDATLATLKIQPSEPRDSAVYFCASGLVLTATNEKLFFGSGTQLSVL.